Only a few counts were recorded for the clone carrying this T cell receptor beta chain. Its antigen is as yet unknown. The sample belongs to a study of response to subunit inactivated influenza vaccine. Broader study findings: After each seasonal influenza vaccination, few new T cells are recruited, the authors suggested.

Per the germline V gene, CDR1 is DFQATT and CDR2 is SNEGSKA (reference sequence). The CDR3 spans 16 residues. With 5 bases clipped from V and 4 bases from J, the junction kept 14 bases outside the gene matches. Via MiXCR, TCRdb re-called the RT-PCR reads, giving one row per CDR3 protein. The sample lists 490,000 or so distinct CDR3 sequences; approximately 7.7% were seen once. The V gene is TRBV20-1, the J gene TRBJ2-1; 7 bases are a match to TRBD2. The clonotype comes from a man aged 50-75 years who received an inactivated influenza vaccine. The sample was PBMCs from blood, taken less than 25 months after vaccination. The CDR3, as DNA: TGCAGTGCTCTACCCCCGGGTAGCGGGCGGTACAATGAGCAGTTCTTC. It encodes CSALPPGSGRYNEQFF.